The 9 T cell receptor beta chains below come from one sample, sequenced in a study of T-cell reconstitution after alpha-beta-depleted transplantation in children. Preparing the TCRbeta library involved the use of unique molecular identifiers. One entry per CDR3 protein, called by TCRdb with MiXCR from the PCR reads. The sample includes fewer than 1 million distinct CDR3 sequences, 16% of them seen just once. Here the sequenced sample was PBMCs, mostly from graft donor cells, taken 360 days after TCRalphabeta/CD19-depleted stem cell transplant. The receptors were gathered from a male patient between 10 and 17 years old who had a stem cell transplant for acute lymphoblastic leukemia, so the T cells may come from the graft donor.

This clonotype is a singleton in its sample. V usage is TRBV6-5 and J usage is TRBJ1-1; D is possibly TRBD1 (6 bases). The germline V gene encodes CDR1 MNHEY and CDR2 SVGAGI. V lost 0 bases and J lost 4, with 18 bases in between. The CDR3 runs 17 residues. The CDR3 DNA sequence: TGTGCCAGCAGTTACTCAACGGGGGCAGGGTGGAGCACTGAAGCTTTCTTT. This encodes CASSYSTGAGWSTEAFF.

A few counts support this clonotype. The V call is TRBV28, the J call TRBJ1-2, with D perhaps TRBD1 (6 bases). CDR1 is MDHEN, CDR2 SYDVKM, per germline. CDR3 length equals 15 residues. The V end lost 2 bases, the J end lost 4 bases, and 14 bases lay between the germline ends. This CDR3 is CASSLGQGHSYGYTF. CDR3 bases: TGTGCCAGCAGTTTAGGGCAGGGACATTCCTATGGCTACACCTTC.

The CDR3 protein is CASSPPWGVRESDTQYF. CDR3 DNA sequence: TGTGCCAGCAGCCCCCCCTGGGGGGTACGGGAGTCAGATACGCAGTATTTT. This rearrangement joins TRBV5-6 to TRBJ2-3; tentative D call: TRBD2 (6 bases). Germline CDR1 is SGHDT and CDR2 is YYEEEE. Deletions cut 4 bases from V and 4 bases from J, with 22 bases between. The CDR3 length is 17 residues.

This clonotype was recorded many times. The gene calls are TRBV5-1 and TRBJ1-4, with a weak D call TRBD1 (5 bases). Germline CDR1 reads SGHRS; CDR2 reads YFSETQ. Trimming stripped 2 bases from V and 0 bases from J, with 8 bases between. The CDR3 contains 15 residues. DNA for the CDR3: TGCGCCAGCAGCTTAGGGGCAGCAACTAATGAAAAACTGTTTTTT. This codes for CASSLGAATNEKLFF. Filled out from reference TRBV5-1 and TRBJ1-4, the complete variable domain reads KAGVTQTPRYLIKTRGQQVTLSCSPISGHRSVSWYQQTPGQGLQFLFEYFSETQRNKGNFPGRFSGRQFSNSRSEMNVSTLELGDSALYLCASSLGAATNEKLFFGSGTQLSVL.

This chain connects TRBV20-1 to TRBJ2-7, with D tentatively TRBD2 (7 bases). CDR1 DFQATT and CDR2 SNEGSKA come from the germline V gene (reference sequence). The length of the CDR3 is 13 residues. The CDR3 reads CSLGASGSYEQYF. In DNA form, the CDR3 reads TGCAGCTTGGGGGCTAGCGGTTCCTACGAGCAGTACTTC.

This clonotype was counted between two and nine times. The chain links TRBV23-1 to TRBJ2-1, with a weak D call TRBD2 (5 bases). TRBV23-1 is flagged as an ORF with uncertain function. V was cut by 3 bases and J by 4 bases, with 25 bases left in between. CDR3 length: 19 amino acids. CDR3 region: CASSHPTPYAGVGYNEQFF. The CDR3 nucleotides are TGCGCCAGCAGTCACCCGACACCCTACGCGGGTGTGGGTTACAATGAGCAGTTCTTC.

This chain links TRBV7-3 with TRBJ2-2; 12 nucleotides match TRBD2. This CDR3 region has 17 residues. Looked up from germline, CDR1 is SGHTA and CDR2 is FQGTGA. J was trimmed by 4 bases and V by 3 bases; bases with no gene match: 6. The CDR3 sequence: CASSLPASGRATGELFF. CDR3 nucleotides: TGTGCCAGCAGCTTGCCCGCTAGCGGGAGGGCCACCGGGGAGCTGTTTTTT.

This clonotype was seen repeatedly, ten times or more. The chain combines TRBV10-3 with TRBJ2-3; 11 positions agree with TRBD2. After removal of 5 bases from V and 2 bases from J, the junction contained 3 bases not matched to a gene. The germline CDR1 and CDR2 sequences are ENHRY and SYGVKD. The CDR3 totals 15 residues. The CDR3 DNA follows: TGTGCCATCAGTCTAGCGGGAGGCCTCACAGATACGCAGTATTTT. As protein: CAISLAGGLTDTQYF.

This clonotype is a singleton in its sample. A much larger clone is a single base away; this may be a read error. This rearrangement joins TRBV5-1 to TRBJ2-7; a possible D gene is TRBD1 (5 bases). CDR1 and CDR2 from the germline V gene are SGHRS and YFSETQ. This CDR3 is 12 amino acids long. Deletions cut 6 bases from V and 5 bases from J, with 12 bases between. The CDR3 sequence: CASIVVGDEQYF. The CDR3 DNA reads TGCGCCAGCATCGTGGTAGGGGACGAGCAGTACTTC.